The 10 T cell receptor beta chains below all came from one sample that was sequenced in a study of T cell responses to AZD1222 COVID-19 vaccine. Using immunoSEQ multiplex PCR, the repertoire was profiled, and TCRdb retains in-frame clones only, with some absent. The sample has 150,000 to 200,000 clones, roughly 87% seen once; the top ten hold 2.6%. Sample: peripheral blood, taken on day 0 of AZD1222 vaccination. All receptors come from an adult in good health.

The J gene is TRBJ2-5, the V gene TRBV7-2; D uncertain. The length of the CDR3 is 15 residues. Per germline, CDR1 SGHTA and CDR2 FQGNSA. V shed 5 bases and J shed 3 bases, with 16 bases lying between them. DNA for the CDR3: TGTGCCAGCAGCCGGAGCAAGTCGCCTGAAGAGACCCAGTACTTC. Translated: CASSRSKSPEETQYF.

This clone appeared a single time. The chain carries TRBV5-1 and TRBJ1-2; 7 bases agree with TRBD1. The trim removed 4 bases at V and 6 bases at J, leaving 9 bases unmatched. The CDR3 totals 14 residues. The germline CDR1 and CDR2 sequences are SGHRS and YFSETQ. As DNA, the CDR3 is TGCGCCAGCAGCCCAGGGACAGAAAGAAATGGCTACACCTTC. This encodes CASSPGTERNGYTF.

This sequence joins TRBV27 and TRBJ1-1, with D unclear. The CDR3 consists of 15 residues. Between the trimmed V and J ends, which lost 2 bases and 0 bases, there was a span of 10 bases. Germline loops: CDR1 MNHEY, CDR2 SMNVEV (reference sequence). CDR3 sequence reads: CASSLTGLMNTEAFF. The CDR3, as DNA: TGTGCCAGCAGTTTAACCGGATTAATGAACACTGAAGCTTTCTTT.

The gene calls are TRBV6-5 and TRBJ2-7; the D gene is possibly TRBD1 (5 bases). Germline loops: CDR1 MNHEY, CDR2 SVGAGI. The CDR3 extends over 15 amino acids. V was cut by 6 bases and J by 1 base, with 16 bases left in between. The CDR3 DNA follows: TGTGCCAGCAGCCACGAGAAGGGGCCGTCCTACGAGCAGTACTTC. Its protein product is CASSHEKGPSYEQYF.

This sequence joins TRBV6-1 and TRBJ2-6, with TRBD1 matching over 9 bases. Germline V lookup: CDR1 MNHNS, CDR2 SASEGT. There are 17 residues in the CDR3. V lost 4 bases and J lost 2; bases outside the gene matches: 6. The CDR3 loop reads CASSGQGVLTGANVLTF. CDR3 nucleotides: TGTGCCAGCAGTGGACAGGGGGTCTTAACTGGGGCCAACGTCCTGACTTTC.

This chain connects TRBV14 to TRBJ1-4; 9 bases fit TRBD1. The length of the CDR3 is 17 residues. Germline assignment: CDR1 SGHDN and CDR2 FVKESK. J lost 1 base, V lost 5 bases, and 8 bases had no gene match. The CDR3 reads CASSWGQGTGTNEKLFF. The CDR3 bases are TGTGCCAGCAGCTGGGGACAGGGCACAGGAACTAATGAAAAACTGTTTTTT.

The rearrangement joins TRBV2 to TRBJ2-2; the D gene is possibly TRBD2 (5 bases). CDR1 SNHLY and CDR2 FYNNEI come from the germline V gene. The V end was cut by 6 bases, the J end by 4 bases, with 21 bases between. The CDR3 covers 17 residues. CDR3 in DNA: TGTGCCAGCAGCCTATACTTAACGGTAGCGCGCACCGGGGAGCTGTTTTTT. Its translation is CASSLYLTVARTGELFF.

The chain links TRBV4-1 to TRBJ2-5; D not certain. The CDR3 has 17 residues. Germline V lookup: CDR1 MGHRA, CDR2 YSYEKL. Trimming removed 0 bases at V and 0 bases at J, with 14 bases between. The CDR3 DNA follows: TGCGCCAGCAGCCAAGACCATTTAACAGAGTACCAAGAGACCCAGTACTTC. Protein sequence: CASSQDHLTEYQETQYF.

CDR3 residues: CAWSPGGRTYEQYF. The CDR3 region has the DNA TGTGCCTGGAGTCCCGGGGGGAGGACCTACGAGCAGTACTTC. The V and J genes are TRBV30 and TRBJ2-7; 7 nucleotides match TRBD2. V was clipped by 2 bases and J by 2 bases; unmatched bases: 6. The CDR3 contains 14 residues. CDR1 and CDR2 (germline): GTSNPN, SVGIG (reference sequence).

Here the CDR3 DNA reads TGCAGCGTCAGGGACTCAAAAAGCTCCTACGAGCAGTACTTC. This encodes CSVRDSKSSYEQYF. This chain joins TRBV29-1 and TRBJ2-7; possible D gene TRBD2, 6 bases. Trimming took off 6 bases at V and 0 bases at J, with 15 bases between the two ends. CDR3 size: 14 residues. Germline V CDR1 and CDR2: SQVTM, ANQGSEA.